These 14 T cell receptor beta chains came from one sample sequenced in a study of blood T cell repertoires in COVID-19. Sequencing used immunoSEQ multiplex PCR; TCRdb keeps in-frame clones, though not all of them. In the table there are 350,000 to 450,000 clones, around 87% of which are singletons. Sequenced input: peripheral blood. All receptors come from a woman aged 55-70 years with COVID-19, enrolled during active disease.

The chain is built from TRBV3-1 (or the pseudogene TRBV3-2) and TRBJ1-4; D not resolved. From germline, CDR1 is LGHDT and CDR2 YNNKEL (reference sequence). The CDR3 runs 15 residues. The V end was cut by 1 base, the J end by 4 bases, with 10 bases between. CDR3 in DNA: TGTGCCAGCAGCCAAGGAGTCGGTTTTAATGAAAAACTGTTTTTT. It specifies CASSQGVGFNEKLFF.

V usage is TRBV21-1 and J usage is TRBJ2-2; the listed D gene, TRBD1, was not tested against the DNA. TRBV21-1 is noted as a pseudogene. The CDR3 is made up of 13 amino acids. This CDR3 is CAGGTGHTGELFF. As DNA, the CDR3 is TGTGCCGGGGGGACAGGGCACACCGGGGAGCTGTTTTTT.

The chain has TRBV3-1 (or the pseudogene TRBV3-2) and TRBJ1-5; 7 bases align to TRBD1. The CDR3 extends over 14 amino acids. CDR1 and CDR2 from the germline V gene are LGHDT and YNNKEL (reference sequence). V was clipped by 4 bases and J by 3 bases; unmatched bases: 3. CDR3 bases: TGTGCCAGCAGCCTTGGACAGGACAATCAGCCCCAGCATTTT. Translating it yields CASSLGQDNQPQHF.

The V call is TRBV29-1, the J call TRBJ2-7, with D possibly matching TRBD1 (6 bases). Trimming pared 3 bases from V and 4 bases from J, leaving 13 bases between. CDR1 is SQVTM, CDR2 ANQGSEA, per germline. This CDR3 comprises 13 residues. The DNA for the CDR3 is TGCAGCGTTGAGGCGGACAGCCTTTACGAGCAGTACTTC. It yields the protein CSVEADSLYEQYF.

The chain joins TRBV6-4 to TRBJ2-7; 8 nucleotides align to TRBD2. The CDR3 length is 16 residues. Germline V gives CDR1 MRHNA, CDR2 SNTAGT. Germline trimming cut 8 bases from V and 3 bases from J; bases unmatched to any gene: 15. CDR3 region: CASPPPRAGGVYEQYF. The CDR3 region has the DNA TGTGCCAGCCCCCCCCCGCGGGCGGGGGGCGTCTACGAGCAGTACTTC.

This chain links TRBV5-4 with TRBJ1-1; a weak D match, TRBD1 (5 bases). Between the trimmed V and J ends, which lost 3 bases and 1 base, there was a span of 10 bases. The CDR3 is 14 amino acids. CDR1 is SGHNT, CDR2 YYREEE, per germline (reference sequence). The CDR3 region has the DNA TGTGCCAGCAGCTCAATCACAGGGAACACTGAAGCTTTCTTT. Translation gives CASSSITGNTEAFF.

This rearrangement joins TRBV9 to TRBJ1-1, with 9 bases fitting TRBD1. This CDR3 has 14 amino acids. Germline-derived CDR1 and CDR2 are SGDLS and YYNGEE. Unmatched junction bases numbered 5, after V lost 2 bases and J lost 6 bases. CDR3 coding DNA: TGTGCCAGCAGCGTCGGGACAGGGCCTTCTGAAGCTTTCTTT. Its protein product is CASSVGTGPSEAFF.

The chain has TRBV2 and TRBJ2-7; 7 positions agree with TRBD1. CDR1 is SNHLY and CDR2 is FYNNEI in the germline V gene. J gave up 5 bases and V 10 bases, and 14 bases lay outside the gene matches. This CDR3 is built from 14 residues. Here the CDR3 DNA reads TGTGCCACAAGGGACAGCTATTTAACTGACGAGCAGTACTTC. This codes for CATRDSYLTDEQYF.

The chain links TRBV6-6 to TRBJ2-6, with D possibly TRBD2 on 5 matching bases. V gave up 5 bases and J gave up 0 bases, with 14 bases separating them. The CDR3 covers 17 residues. In germline, CDR1 is MNHNY, CDR2 SVGAGI (reference sequence). DNA for the CDR3: TGTGCCAGCAGTCCACGAGGGTCCTCCTCTGGGGCCAACGTCCTGACTTTC. Encoded protein: CASSPRGSSSGANVLTF.

This clone appeared once. V is TRBV4-2 and J is TRBJ2-5; 8 nucleotides line up with TRBD2. The J segment lost 5 bases and the V segment lost 1 base, leaving 9 bases of the junction unmatched. The V gene's germline CDR1 is LGHNA and CDR2 YNFKEQ. The CDR3 runs 16 residues. This chain's CDR3 is CASSQVFSGGRETQYF. The CDR3, as DNA: TGTGCCAGCAGCCAAGTTTTTTCGGGGGGGCGGGAGACCCAGTACTTC.

DNA for the CDR3: TGTGCCAGTAGTTCCTGGACTGCCCGAGGGGAAAAACTGTTTTTT. Its protein is CASSSWTARGEKLFF. This chain links TRBV19 with TRBJ1-4, with no clear D. The CDR3 extends over 15 amino acids. The V end lost 5 bases, the J end lost 8 bases, and 18 bases lay between the germline ends. The germline gives CDR1 LNHDA, CDR2 SQIVND (reference sequence).

The gene calls are TRBV7-8 and TRBJ1-1; 7 bases map to TRBD1. Unmatched junction bases numbered 11, after V lost 5 bases and J lost 11 bases. The CDR3 covers 13 residues. Germline loops: CDR1 SGHVS, CDR2 FQNEAQ. The CDR3 is CASSLGQATGAFF. The DNA of the CDR3 is TGTGCCAGCAGCCTTGGACAGGCCACTGGTGCTTTCTTT.

This chain links TRBV5-6 with TRBJ2-1; TRBD2 aligns across 11 bases. This CDR3 is 16 amino acids long. The V gene's germline CDR1 is SGHDT and CDR2 YYEEEE. J gave up 5 bases and V 3 bases, and 7 bases lay outside the gene matches. The CDR3 DNA follows: TGTGCCAGCAGCTCAGGGACTAGCGGAATCAACAATGAGCAGTTCTTC. Protein: CASSSGTSGINNEQFF. The full variable domain, rest sourced from reference TRBV5-6 and TRBJ2-1, is DAGVTQSPTHLIKTRGQQVTLRCSPKSGHDTVSWYQQALGQGPQFIFQYYEEEERQRGNFPDRFSGHQFPNYSSELNVNALLLGDSALYLCASSSGTSGINNEQFFGPGTRLTVL.

The rearrangement joins TRBV12-5 to TRBJ2-1; possibly TRBD1 for D (6 bases). V shed 7 bases and J shed 16 bases, with 23 bases lying between them. The CDR3 length is 13 residues. Germline V gene data show CDR1 as LGHNT and CDR2 as FRNRAP. DNA of the CDR3: TGTGCTAGTGCCCAACAGGGTGGTTCTGTCCGATTCTTC. The encoded protein is CASAQQGGSVRFF.